Below are 29 T cell receptor beta chains sequenced from a single sample in a study of blood T cell repertoires in COVID-19. Profiled with immunoSEQ multiplex PCR; TCRdb holds only in-frame clones, not every one. The profile shows 200,000 to 300,000 clones, over 75% of them singletons. The sequencing input was peripheral blood. The receptors were gathered from a woman between 25 and 40 years old with acute or convalescent COVID-19.

The chain joins TRBV5-4 to TRBJ1-2, with D possibly matching TRBD1 (6 bases). Germline CDR1 reads SGHNT; CDR2 reads YYREEE (reference sequence). CDR3 length: 13 residues. The V end was cut by 8 bases, the J end by 2 bases, with 13 bases between. The CDR3 reads CARFFQGNYGYTF. The CDR3 region has the DNA TGTGCCAGGTTTTTCCAGGGGAACTATGGCTACACCTTC.

The V and J genes are TRBV7-8 and TRBJ2-5; a weak D match, TRBD2 (6 bases). This CDR3 region has 15 residues. CDR1 is SGHVS and CDR2 is FQNEAQ in the germline V gene. V dropped 5 bases and J dropped 2 bases, with 15 bases sitting between them. CDR3: CASSSWGDRQETQYF. The CDR3 DNA is TGTGCCAGCAGCAGCTGGGGGGACCGTCAAGAGACCCAGTACTTC.

The chain couples TRBV5-5 to TRBJ2-1; 8 bases agree with TRBD2. The germline gives CDR1 SGHKS, CDR2 YYEKEE (reference sequence). Germline trimming cut 6 bases from V and 6 bases from J; bases unmatched to any gene: 17. The CDR3 has 17 residues. CDR3 coding DNA: TGTGCCAGCACCCTGGGGCCTAGCGGGCTTAATAGCAATGAGCAGTTCTTC. It encodes CASTLGPSGLNSNEQFF.

This clone was counted a single time. The chain links TRBV19 to TRBJ2-1; D might be TRBD2 (6 bases). V was clipped by 5 bases and J by 0 bases, with 11 bases between them. Germline-derived CDR1 and CDR2 are LNHDA and SQIVND (reference sequence). The CDR3 sequence is 15 residues long. Here the CDR3 DNA reads TGTGCCAGTAGTCCGGGACTGCTCTCCTACAATGAGCAGTTCTTC. This translates into CASSPGLLSYNEQFF.

A single count supports this clone. V gene TRBV6-1 combines with J gene TRBJ1-5; a possible D gene is TRBD1 (6 bases). V lost 2 bases and J 2 bases, leaving 10 bases between the germline ends. Germline loops: CDR1 MNHNS, CDR2 SASEGT. The CDR3 extends over 15 amino acids. The CDR3 DNA sequence: TGTGCCAGCAGTGAAATGCAGGGGCGCAATCAGCCCCAGCATTTT. The encoded protein is CASSEMQGRNQPQHF.

The CDR3 spells CASLGEGITDTQYF. CDR3 nucleotide sequence: TGTGCCAGCCTGGGGGAGGGGATCACAGATACGCAGTATTTT. The chain combines TRBV7-9 with TRBJ2-3; 7 bases are a match to TRBD2. The germline CDR1 and CDR2 sequences are SEHNR and FQNEAQ (reference sequence). J lost 2 bases, V lost 8 bases, and 7 bases had no gene match. The CDR3 has 14 residues.

This sequence joins TRBV24-1 and TRBJ2-3, with TRBD2 matching 14 bases. Germline assignment: CDR1 KGHDR and CDR2 SFDVKD. V lost 4 bases and J lost 5; bases outside the gene matches: 4. The CDR3 has 16 amino acids. The CDR3 loop is CATSDPTSGRGDTQYF. DNA of the CDR3: TGTGCCACCAGTGACCCGACTAGCGGGAGGGGAGATACGCAGTATTTT.

On this clone itself: This may stem from a read error, because a much larger clone lies one nucleotide away. The chain combines TRBV7-8 with TRBJ2-1; 11 bases are shared with TRBD1. V gave up 5 bases and J gave up 6 bases; unmatched junction bases: 3. In germline, CDR1 is SGHVS, CDR2 FQNEAQ. The CDR3 totals 14 residues. CDR3 residues: CASSLGTGGNEQFF. In nucleotides, the CDR3 is TGTGCCAGCAGCCTCGGGACAGGGGGCAATGAGCAGTTCTTC.

This chain links TRBV11-2 with TRBJ2-2; TRBD2 agrees at 10 bases. Germline-derived CDR1 and CDR2 are SGHAT and FQNNGV. The CDR3 contains 16 residues. Trimming cost V 5 bases and J 7 bases; bases outside gene matches: 10. The CDR3 sequence: CASSLSGRAWGGELFF. The CDR3 bases are TGTGCCAGCAGCCTGAGCGGGAGGGCCTGGGGCGGGGAGCTGTTTTTT.

The gene calls are TRBV10-1 and TRBJ2-1, with 7 bases lining up with TRBD2. The CDR3 is 13 amino acids. Trimming at V came to 4 bases and at J to 9 bases, leaving 6 bases not matched to a gene. The germline V gene has CDR1 WNHNN and CDR2 SYGVQD (reference sequence). The CDR3 sequence: CASSVRPGGEQFF. The CDR3 DNA reads TGCGCCAGCAGTGTTAGACCGGGGGGTGAGCAGTTCTTC.

The chain carries TRBV7-2 and TRBJ2-5; possibly TRBD2 for D (6 bases). This CDR3 spans 17 amino acids. V was clipped by 1 base and J by 5 bases, with 20 bases between them. Germline V CDR1 and CDR2: SGHTA, FQGNSA. CDR3 bases: TGTGCCAGCAGCTTAGAGGCTAGGGGAAGAGGAGGGGAGACCCAGTACTTC. This sequence encodes CASSLEARGRGGETQYF.

The chain uses TRBV5-8 and TRBJ1-5; TRBD1 matches 8 bases. Germline V gene lookup returns CDR1 SGHTS and CDR2 YDEGEE. The CDR3 length is 18 residues. After removal of 4 bases from V and 6 bases from J, the junction contained 18 bases not matched to a gene. CDR3 region: CASSASGTGFSNLQPQHF. CDR3 bases: TGTGCCAGCAGCGCTTCCGGGACAGGCTTTTCGAACCTTCAGCCCCAGCATTTT.

The chain uses TRBV30 and TRBJ1-6; weak D call: TRBD1 (6 bases). CDR3 size: 16 residues. Germline values: CDR1 GTSNPN, CDR2 SVGIG (reference sequence). The germline V and J ends were trimmed by 2 bases and 10 bases, with 21 bases remaining between them. This CDR3 reads CAWSLSRDTSISPLHF. The CDR3 DNA reads TGTGCCTGGAGTCTCTCCCGGGACACCTCTATATCACCCCTCCACTTT. The full variable domain, its missing parts supplied by reference TRBV30 and TRBJ1-6, is SQTIHQWPATLVQPVGSPLSLECTVEGTSNPNLYWYRQAAGRGLQLLFYSVGIGQISSEVPQNLSASRPQDRQFILSSKKLLLSDSGFYLCAWSLSRDTSISPLHFGNGTRLTVT.

This clone was observed a single time. CDR3 DNA: TGTGCCAGCAGCCTAAATGCGGGAACATACAATGAGCAGTTCTTC. It is translated as CASSLNAGTYNEQFF. The gene calls are TRBV14 and TRBJ2-1; possible D gene TRBD2, 6 bases. The germline CDR1 and CDR2 sequences are SGHDN and FVKESK. The ends were cut back, 4 bases at V and 4 bases at J, with 14 bases in the middle. The CDR3 spans 15 residues.

This rearrangement joins TRBV9 to TRBJ1-4, with 7 positions matching TRBD1. CDR3 length: 15 residues. Germline CDR1 and CDR2: SGDLS and YYNGEE. V lost 4 bases to trimming and J lost 5 bases; unmatched junction nucleotides: 8. The CDR3 loop reads CASSPGDSRNEKLFF. The CDR3 DNA reads as TGTGCCAGCAGCCCCGGGGACAGCCGAAATGAAAAACTGTTTTTT. Full variable domain (remainder filled in from reference TRBV9 and TRBJ1-4): DSGVTQTPKHLITATGQRVTLRCSPRSGDLSVYWYQQSLDQGLQFLIQYYNGEERAKGNILERFSAQQFPDLHSELNLSSLELGDSALYFCASSPGDSRNEKLFFGSGTQLSVL.

The count of this clone is one. J is TRBJ2-1 and V is TRBV14, with TRBD2 identical over 8 bases. Germline V CDR1 and CDR2: SGHDN, FVKESK. The junction had 3 bases not matched to a gene; V was cut back by 5 bases and J by 0 bases. The CDR3 consists of 15 residues. In DNA form, the CDR3 reads TGTGCCAGCAGCTTAGCGGGACTCTCCTACAATGAGCAGTTCTTC. Amino acids: CASSLAGLSYNEQFF.

The chain is built from TRBV4-1 and TRBJ2-1, with D perhaps matching TRBD1 (6 bases). The germline CDR1 and CDR2 sequences are MGHRA and YSYEKL. V was pared by 1 base and J by 2 bases, with 12 bases between. There are 16 residues in the CDR3. In DNA, the CDR3 is TGCGCCAGCAGCCAAGGCCCAGGGGAGACCTACAATGAGCAGTTCTTC. It yields the protein CASSQGPGETYNEQFF.

This clone was found once. The rearrangement links TRBV5-1 to TRBJ2-1; 7 positions agree with TRBD2. CDR3 length equals 14 residues. Germline loops: CDR1 SGHRS, CDR2 YFSETQ. Losses at the gene ends were 4 bases for V and 5 bases for J; bases not matched to a gene: 6. The CDR3 DNA is TGCGCCAGCAGCAAAACTAGCGTGGACAATGAGCAGTTCTTC. Translation: CASSKTSVDNEQFF.

The genes are TRBV13 and TRBJ1-5; 11 positions agree with TRBD1. V lost 4 bases, J lost 1 base, and 6 bases stayed unmatched. The CDR3 covers 17 residues. Germline V lookup: CDR1 PRHDT, CDR2 FYEKMQ (reference sequence). Written as DNA, the CDR3 is TGTGCCAGCAGCTCAAGGACAGGGGGCTTGAGCAATCAGCCCCAGCATTTT. Translation: CASSSRTGGLSNQPQHF.

V is TRBV27 and J is TRBJ2-3, with a tentative D call TRBD2 (6 bases). Germline CDR1 is MNHEY and CDR2 is SMNVEV (reference sequence). The CDR3 is 16 amino acids. The V and J ends lost 2 bases and 0 bases respectively, with 12 bases between them. CDR3 in amino acids: CASSLLSGVSTDTQYF. Here the CDR3 DNA reads TGTGCCAGCAGTTTACTTTCGGGAGTAAGCACAGATACGCAGTATTTT.

This chain connects TRBV9 to TRBJ2-1; D perhaps matches TRBD1 (5 bases). The V end lost 0 bases, the J end lost 3 bases, and 10 bases lay between the germline ends. The CDR3 is 15 amino acids. Germline CDR1 SGDLS, CDR2 YYNGEE. CDR3 nucleotide sequence: TGTGCCAGCAGCGTAGGGGGCGCACTCTACAATGAGCAGTTCTTC. Encoded protein: CASSVGGALYNEQFF.

The chain is built from TRBV4-1 and TRBJ1-3; TRBD1 agrees at 7 bases. The CDR3 length is 17 residues. The germline gives CDR1 MGHRA, CDR2 YSYEKL. The V and J ends lost 0 bases and 4 bases, in that order; junction bases with no gene match: 9. DNA of the CDR3: TGCGCCAGCAGCCAAGAGGGGGTTACAGGGGCCGGAAACACCATATATTTT. Its protein is CASSQEGVTGAGNTIYF.

The chain employs TRBV6-5 and TRBJ2-2; D is perhaps TRBD1 (7 bases). Trimming removed 7 bases at V and 4 bases at J, with 13 bases between. This CDR3 spans 14 amino acids. CDR1 and CDR2 (germline): MNHEY, SVGAGI. Here the CDR3 DNA reads TGTGCCAGCACCTGGCGGGACAGCACCGGGGAGCTGTTTTTT. This sequence encodes CASTWRDSTGELFF.

The V gene is TRBV10-3, the J gene TRBJ2-1, with a tentative D call TRBD1 (5 bases). Trimming cost V 3 bases and J 8 bases, with 8 bases left between them. CDR3 length equals 12 residues. Germline CDR1 and CDR2: ENHRY and SYGVKD. CDR3 in amino acids: CAISDQGHEQFF. The CDR3 nucleotides are TGTGCCATCAGTGACCAGGGTCATGAGCAGTTCTTC.

The rearrangement uses TRBV6-2 or TRBV6-3 and TRBJ2-2, with 11 positions matching TRBD2. The germline V gene has CDR1 MNHEY and CDR2 SVGEGT. This CDR3 has 16 amino acids. With V trimmed by 2 bases and J by 7 bases, 6 bases remained unmatched. The CDR3 nucleotides read TGTGCCAGCAGTTACACTAGCGGGAGTTGGAGCGGGGAGCTGTTTTTT. Residues: CASSYTSGSWSGELFF.

This clone was detected only a few times. The V gene is TRBV6-4, the J gene TRBJ2-3; TRBD2 aligns across 11 bases. The trim removed 6 bases at V and 1 base at J, leaving 9 bases unmatched. Germline V gives CDR1 MRHNA, CDR2 SNTAGT. The CDR3 loop spans 17 amino acids. CDR3 sequence reads: CASSPTSGSARTDTQYF. For the CDR3, the DNA is TGTGCCAGCAGCCCCACTAGCGGGAGTGCGCGCACAGATACGCAGTATTTT.

The V and J genes are TRBV11-2 and TRBJ2-4; D is possibly TRBD1 (5 bases). The CDR3 totals 12 residues. Per germline, CDR1 SGHAT and CDR2 FQNNGV. Trimming stripped 2 bases from V and 7 bases from J, with 6 bases between. CDR3 DNA sequence: TGTGCCAGCAGCTTACAGGGTAACATTCAGTACTTC. Translating it yields CASSLQGNIQYF.

J is TRBJ2-7 and V is TRBV6-5; 12 nucleotides match TRBD2. The CDR3 runs 15 residues. Per germline, CDR1 MNHEY and CDR2 SVGAGI. V lost 4 bases and J lost 2; bases outside the gene matches: 3. The CDR3, as DNA: TGTGCCAGCAGTTTGACTAGCGGGAGAACCTACGAGCAGTACTTC. Translation: CASSLTSGRTYEQYF.

This rearrangement joins TRBV10-3 to TRBJ2-3; 7 nucleotides agree with TRBD2. Germline loops: CDR1 ENHRY, CDR2 SYGVKD. The CDR3 sequence is 16 residues long. With 6 bases clipped from V and 1 base from J, the junction kept 10 bases outside the gene matches. The DNA of the CDR3 is TGTGCCATCAGCGACCTCCAAACTAGCGGCACAGATACGCAGTATTTT. Protein sequence: CAISDLQTSGTDTQYF.